This TCR beta chain derives from a study of PD-1 blockade in classical Hodgkin lymphoma (TCRdb year 2020). With regard to the full study: The study used CyTOF and TCR beta sequencing to define a peripheral blood immune signature of response to PD-1 blockade in classical Hodgkin lymphoma.

As to this clone: Its cognate antigen has yet to be identified. No base qualities exist here, and no much larger clone lies one base off it.

Overall results and qualifications from the work: The study was limited to a single clinical trial cohort, and causes of repertoire differences, possibly disease activity or prior therapy, remained undefined. Newly diagnosed patients were reported to have lower baseline TCR diversity than healthy donors, and relapsed/refractory patients were reported to have lower baseline TCR diversity still.

The time point tag for this specimen amounts to: newly diagnosed, previously untreated cHL patient sample. Using a Miltenyi CD4+ T cell isolation kit, CD4+ T cells were purified from thawed PBMCs through magnetic negative selection. As a comparison group for the relapsed/refractory trial patients, PBMCs were sequenced from patients with newly diagnosed, previously untreated classical Hodgkin lymphoma. After peripheral blood was drawn into 8 mL Vacutainer Cell Preparation Tubes, PBMCs were isolated by centrifugation and then cryopreserved. Purified CD4+ and CD8+ fractions were prepared only for cases where an additional PBMC sample was available. Magnetically labelled cells were depleted on LS columns in a quadroMACS separator, and the flow-through was collected as the purified fraction. Genomic DNA was extracted with the Qiagen DNeasy kit from unsorted PBMCs and from negatively selected CD4+ and CD8+ fractions. TCR beta CDR3 regions were subjected to amplification by immunoSEQ multiplex PCR with primers that anneal to V and J segments. A synthetic immune receptor repertoire was used to minimize amplification bias, and remaining bias was computationally removed after sequencing. On the study's bioinformatics: Custom Python scripts were used to quantify repertoire diversity as the Shannon entropy index. Unsorted, CD4+ and CD8+ repertoires were examined separately, except in combined analyses, for which CD4+ and CD8+ sequences were merged in silico. This is the immuneACCESS table as TCRdb keeps it, with only in-frame sequences that have V and J called. A part of the clones is gone; compared with another copy, unresolved V genes explain less than half, and the rest is unexplained. Clone size and V and J calls were adopted from that table, with D and trimming inferred from the DNA. The sample table shows some 34,000 clones, and approximately 90% are seen once. The top ten clones comprise 0.22% of the sample.

CDR1 and CDR2 are drawn from the germline V gene (reference sequence): SGHKS, YYEKEE. V and J are truncated by 4 bases and 0 bases respectively, leaving an intervening sequence of 11 bases. Counted from cysteine to phenylalanine, this CDR3 has 14 amino acids. CDR3 DNA is the only sequence kept; it has 42 bases, read in frame from the first base. The TCR comes from a human donor with classical Hodgkin lymphoma. Sequencing used CD4+ T cells from blood. Rearrangement joined TRBV5-5 to TRBJ2-7, with TRBD2 as a weak D call on 6 bases. This receptor has the CDR3 CASSPGRHSYEQYF. The sequence in DNA is TGTGCCAGCAGCCCGGGGAGGCACTCCTACGAGCAGTACTTC.